A selection of T cell receptor beta chains follows, all from one sample in a study of beta chain features in type 1 diabetes. Clones were read by immunoSEQ multiplex PCR, and TCRdb kept only the in-frame ones, dropping some. The table records more than 55,000 clones, roughly 52% of them present only once. Material for sequencing was Tregs from blood. These receptor sequences come from a woman in her 40s with type 1 diabetes. CDR3s include the opening cysteine and the closing phenylalanine or tryptophan. Each record gives: clone size, J gene, V gene, D gene, CDR3 DNA, CDR3 protein. A D gene is named only where the DNA matches it firmly. Size is omitted from some rows. Given values are once, few, many or a class for expanded clones.

clone size: -
J gene: TRBJ2-1
V gene: TRBV7-9
D gene: -
CDR3 DNA: TGTGCCAGCAGCGGCAGGGTCAATGAGCAGTTCTTC
CDR3 protein: CASSGRVNEQFF

clone size: -
J gene: TRBJ2-1
V gene: TRBV6-6
D gene: -
CDR3 DNA: TGTGCCACCCTTAGGGGGATCTACAATGAGCAGTTCTTC
CDR3 protein: CATLRGIYNEQFF

clone size: -
J gene: TRBJ1-1
V gene: TRBV29-1
D gene: TRBD1
CDR3 DNA: TGCAGCGTTGGGGGGACAGGGGGCGTGGGCACTGAAGCTTTCTTT
CDR3 protein: CSVGGTGGVGTEAFF

clone size: -
J gene: TRBJ1-2
V gene: TRBV6-5
D gene: TRBD1
CDR3 DNA: TGTGCCAGCAGAGACAGGGCCCTATATGGCTACACCTTC
CDR3 protein: CASRDRALYGYTF

clone size: many
J gene: TRBJ1-4
V gene: TRBV6-5
D gene: TRBD1
CDR3 DNA: TGTGCCAGCAGTTACTCCGGGACAGGAGCGGAAAAACTGTTTTTT
CDR3 protein: CASSYSGTGAEKLFF

clone size: -
J gene: TRBJ1-6
V gene: TRBV7-3
D gene: TRBD1
CDR3 DNA: TGTGCCAGCAGCTCAGGACAGGGGTATTCACCCCTCCACTTT
CDR3 protein: CASSSGQGYSPLHF

clone size: -
J gene: TRBJ2-3
V gene: TRBV27
D gene: TRBD1
CDR3 DNA: TGTGCCAGCAGCGGGGACAGGGGAGCAGATACGCAGTATTTT
CDR3 protein: CASSGDRGADTQYF

clone size: few
J gene: TRBJ1-2
V gene: TRBV19
D gene: TRBD1
CDR3 DNA: TGTGCCAGTAGTATAACCCCGGGACAGCCAAAGGATGGCTACACCTTC
CDR3 protein: CASSITPGQPKDGYTF

clone size: -
J gene: TRBJ2-7
V gene: TRBV5-1
D gene: -
CDR3 DNA: TGCGCCAGCAGCTTGAATGTCGGGGGATCTGGGGAGCAGTACTTC
CDR3 protein: CASSLNVGGSGEQYF

clone size: few
J gene: TRBJ2-6
V gene: TRBV5-4
D gene: TRBD2
CDR3 DNA: TGTGCCAGCAGCTTGGGAAATGGTCTAGCGGGACGCTCTGGGGCCAACGTCCTGACTTTC
CDR3 protein: CASSLGNGLAGRSGANVLTF

clone size: few
J gene: TRBJ1-1
V gene: TRBV9
D gene: -
CDR3 DNA: TGTGCCAGCAGCGTAGTTACTCCTGGGGGGACCTCAGGCGCTTTCTTT
CDR3 protein: CASSVVTPGGTSGAFF

clone size: -
J gene: TRBJ2-1
V gene: TRBV7-8
D gene: TRBD2
CDR3 DNA: TGTGCCAGCATCGAGACTAGCGGGGATTACAATGAGCAGTTCTTC
CDR3 protein: CASIETSGDYNEQFF

clone size: -
J gene: TRBJ1-2
V gene: TRBV5-1
D gene: TRBD1
CDR3 DNA: TGCGCCAGCAGCCTCGGGACAGACAGAGCTCTCGGGGGCTACACCTTC
CDR3 protein: CASSLGTDRALGGYTF

clone size: few
J gene: TRBJ2-5
V gene: TRBV14
D gene: -
CDR3 DNA: TGTGCCAGCAGCCCGTTCGGAGAGACCCAGTACTTC
CDR3 protein: CASSPFGETQYF

clone size: once
J gene: TRBJ1-1
V gene: TRBV25-1
D gene: -
CDR3 DNA: TGTGCCAGCAGGGGATCCGGGGGGCCCACTGAAGCTTTCTTT
CDR3 protein: CASRGSGGPTEAFF

clone size: -
J gene: TRBJ2-3
V gene: TRBV10-3
D gene: TRBD2
CDR3 DNA: TGTGCCATCAACCTCGGGGGTAGCGGGAGCGCTACGCAGTATTTT
CDR3 protein: CAINLGGSGSATQYF

clone size: few
J gene: TRBJ2-6
V gene: TRBV12-2
D gene: -
CDR3 DNA: TGTGCAAGTCGCTTTAGGCGGATGGCTGGGGCCAACGTCCTGACTTTC
CDR3 protein: CASRFRRMAGANVLTF

clone size: -
J gene: TRBJ2-7
V gene: TRBV7-8
D gene: -
CDR3 DNA: TGTGCCAGCAGCTTTGGGACTGGACCCTACGAGCAGTACTTC
CDR3 protein: CASSFGTGPYEQYF

clone size: -
J gene: TRBJ1-5
V gene: TRBV7-7
D gene: TRBD1
CDR3 DNA: TGTGCCAGCAGCAACTCACAGGGGGCTCGGAATCAGCCCCAGCATTTT
CDR3 protein: CASSNSQGARNQPQHF

clone size: -
J gene: TRBJ1-1
V gene: TRBV15
D gene: -
CDR3 DNA: TGTGCCACCAGCAGAGAGGAGGGTGGGAACACTGAAGCTTTCTTT
CDR3 protein: CATSREEGGNTEAFF